This T cell receptor (beta chain) was sequenced during a study of patients and donors after allogeneic stem cell transplantation. From the RT-PCR reads, TCRdb called clonotypes with MiXCR, one entry per CDR3 protein. The repertoire holds 90,000 to 130,000 distinct CDR3 sequences, roughly 35% seen once, with 25% to 35% in the top ten. This clonotype was observed a handful of times. The V end was cut by 5 bases, the J end by 3 bases, with 10 bases between. The CDR3 sequence is 13 residues long. The sequenced sample was blood, either unsorted or a sorted T cell fraction (not recorded which). The V call is TRBV12-3 or TRBV12-4, the J call TRBJ1-1; D is perhaps TRBD1 (5 bases). This clonotype was sampled from a human donor who was either an allogeneic HSCT recipient or a stem cell or donor lymphocyte infusion donor (not recorded which). It is not recorded whose cells these are; they may come from a transplant donor. CDR3 loop: CASSQTAYTEAFF. The CDR3 nucleotides are TGTGCCAGCAGTCAGACAGCTTACACTGAAGCTTTCTTT.